This T cell receptor beta chain was identified during a study of cytomegalovirus exposure and HLA in healthy donors. Donors came from a validation cohort of some 110 subjects, distinct from the first 666-subject cohort. The CDR3 is 14 residues long. The V end lost 5 bases, the J end lost 5 bases, and 15 bases lay between the germline ends. Germline V gene sequence: CDR1 SGHTA, CDR2 FQGTGA. The assay was immunoSEQ multiplex PCR, and TCRdb's table has in-frame clones only and misses some. The data hold some 170,000 clones, with roughly 95% observed a single time. Sequenced material: PBMCs. The rearrangement uses TRBV7-3 and TRBJ1-2, with a tentative D call TRBD1 (6 bases). The source is a woman under 30 in good health and CMV-seronegative. The CDR3 sequence: CASSPGHLEYGYTF. CDR3 DNA sequence: TGTGCCAGCAGCCCGGGACACCTCGAATATGGCTACACCTTC.